One and the same sample provided the 10 T cell receptor beta chains below, sequenced in a study of CD8+ T cells in alopecia areata. Treatment of the sample: oral pan-JAK inhibitor, 5-10 mg twice daily. Reverse transcription of extracted RNA yielded cDNA, which provided the sequencing template. Measured with immunoSEQ multiplex PCR; TCRdb has only the in-frame clones, and not every one. The sample records approximately 130,000 clones, approximately 60% being singletons. The sequenced sample was CD4+ T cells sorted from blood, obtained at week 4, from a patient treated with tofacitinib. The receptor set was obtained from a human donor with alopecia areata.

This sequence joins TRBV28 and TRBJ2-5, with a possible D match to TRBD2 (6 bases). This CDR3 comprises 17 residues. CDR1 MDHEN and CDR2 SYDVKM come from the germline V gene. With 1 base removed from V and 8 bases from J, the gap between germline ends came to 23 bases. CDR3 bases: TGTGCCAGCAGTTTATATAAGGGTAGCGGAGTCAAGAGAACCCAGTACTTC. It yields the protein CASSLYKGSGVKRTQYF.

The chain carries TRBV5-1 and TRBJ2-3; 9 nucleotides align to TRBD1. This CDR3 is 14 amino acids long. V trimming: 4 bases; J trimming: 6 bases; junction bases outside the gene matches: 6. Germline values: CDR1 SGHRS, CDR2 YFSETQ. CDR3 amino acids: CASSPLQGADTQYF. The CDR3 DNA reads TGCGCCAGCAGCCCGCTACAGGGGGCGGATACGCAGTATTTT.

The chain has TRBV29-1 and TRBJ2-3, with D perhaps TRBD1 or TRBD2 (5 bases each). This CDR3 region has 13 residues. Trimming took 7 bases from V and 0 from J, leaving 11 bases between them. In germline, CDR1 is SQVTM, CDR2 ANQGSEA. The CDR3 DNA is TGCAGCGCCGAAGAGGGGAGCACAGATACGCAGTATTTT. It specifies CSAEEGSTDTQYF.

The genes are TRBV11-3 and TRBJ2-5, with 9 bases aligning to TRBD1. Germline trimming cut 5 bases from V and 5 bases from J; bases unmatched to any gene: 3. CDR1 and CDR2 from the germline V gene are SGHNT and YENEEA. The CDR3 covers 13 residues. CDR3 coding DNA: TGTGCCAGCAGCATACAGGGGGCTGAGACCCAGTACTTC. This gives the protein CASSIQGAETQYF.

This sequence joins TRBV9 and TRBJ2-1, with D possibly matching TRBD2 (5 bases). With 0 bases removed from V and 9 bases from J, the gap between germline ends came to 13 bases. The germline CDR1 and CDR2 sequences are SGDLS and YYNGEE. This CDR3 contains 14 residues. The CDR3 reads CASSVGSGIAEQFF. As DNA, the CDR3 is TGTGCCAGCAGCGTAGGGTCGGGGATTGCTGAGCAGTTCTTC. The variable domain in full, with the rest retrieved from reference TRBV9 and TRBJ2-1, is DSGVTQTPKHLITATGQRVTLRCSPRSGDLSVYWYQQSLDQGLQFLIQYYNGEERAKGNILERFSAQQFPDLHSELNLSSLELGDSALYFCASSVGSGIAEQFFGPGTRLTVL.

This clone was picked up a small number of times. The gene calls are TRBV19 and TRBJ2-2; D not resolved. V was pared by 5 bases and J by 5 bases, with 6 bases between. The CDR3 is made up of 12 amino acids. Per the germline V gene, CDR1 is LNHDA and CDR2 is SQIVND (reference sequence). This CDR3 reads CASSYRTGELFF. The CDR3, as DNA: TGTGCCAGTAGTTACCGGACCGGGGAGCTGTTTTTT.

This chain uses TRBV7-9 with TRBJ2-2; D is ambiguous. V was trimmed by 5 bases and J by 0 bases, leaving 10 bases between them. Germline lookup yields CDR1 SEHNR and CDR2 FQNEAQ (reference sequence). The CDR3 contains 15 residues. DNA of the CDR3: TGTGCCAGCAGCCCCTGGTCCGCGAACACCGGGGAGCTGTTTTTT. Its translation is CASSPWSANTGELFF.

This clone showed up just a few times. The V call is TRBV19, the J call TRBJ1-4; the D is unclear. The V end lost 7 bases, the J end lost 2 bases, and 8 bases lay between the germline ends. Looked up from germline, CDR1 is LNHDA and CDR2 is SQIVND (reference sequence). This CDR3 comprises 13 residues. The CDR3 coding sequence is TGTGCCAGTACCCAGAGGACTAATGAAAAACTGTTTTTT. This sequence encodes CASTQRTNEKLFF.

The chain uses TRBV7-2 and TRBJ2-5, with TRBD1 as a possible D gene (5 bases). V shed 0 bases and J shed 2 bases, with 22 bases lying between them. CDR3 length: 19 residues. The V gene's germline CDR1 is SGHTA and CDR2 FQGNSA. The CDR3 spells CASSLAIAWGRADQETQYF. In DNA, the CDR3 is TGTGCCAGCAGCTTAGCCATAGCATGGGGCAGGGCTGATCAAGAGACCCAGTACTTC.

In this sample, this clone turned up a few times. CDR3 in DNA: TGCAGCGTTGCGAAAGGGGAGTCCGGGGAGACCCAGTACTTC. This sequence encodes CSVAKGESGETQYF. The genes are TRBV29-1 and TRBJ2-5, with D possibly called TRBD1 or TRBD2 (5 bases each). Germline CDR1 and CDR2: SQVTM and ANQGSEA. The CDR3 runs 14 residues. Trimming pared 4 bases from V and 5 bases from J, leaving 17 bases between.